Detailed here is one T cell receptor beta chain. Its matching antigen is unknown. CDR1 LNHDA and CDR2 SQIVND come from the germline V gene (reference sequence). The CDR3 has 11 amino acids. V dropped 5 bases and J dropped 11 bases, with 10 bases sitting between them. The data were taken from a study of cytomegalovirus exposure and HLA in healthy donors. Study outcomes and limitations: Some TCR beta chains (about 170 of them) were listed as cytomegalovirus-associated. The likely explanation for a cluster of highly shared sequence variants was sequencing artifact.

The PCR had 60 Vbeta and 13 Jbeta primers. Generated by immunoSEQ multiplex PCR, the TCRdb table keeps only in-frame clones and is missing some. This sample has about 190,000 clones, with approximately 84% found just once. The origin of this receptor is a man aged 45-60 years in good health and CMV-seronegative. The chain combines TRBV19 with TRBJ1-5, with no clear D. The sample taken for sequencing was PBMCs. CDR3 nucleotide sequence: TGTGCCAGTAGTTCCGGTATAGCCCAGCATTTT. It encodes CASSSGIAQHF. Combining the CDR3 with reference TRBV19 and TRBJ1-5 gives the whole variable domain DGGITQSPKYLFRKEGQNVTLSCEQNLNHDAMYWYRQDPGQGLRLIYYSQIVNDFQKGDIAEGYSVSREKKESFPLTVTSAQKNPTAFYLCASSSGIAQHFGDGTRLSIL.